This record covers a single T cell receptor (beta chain). This receptor's antigen is unknown. No base-level quality is on record; no much larger clone is a single base apart. This sample stems from a study of OX40 agonist ivuxolimab in advanced cancers. Background on the whole study: The costimulatory receptor OX40 (CD134) was targeted by ivuxolimab, a fully human IgG2 agonistic monoclonal antibody. Intravenous ivuxolimab was administered to patients every 2 weeks at six dose levels: 0.01, 0.1, 0.3, 1.5, 3 and 10 mg/kg. Of the approximately 50 dose-escalation patients, hepatocellular carcinoma was present in 19, melanoma in some 15, renal cell carcinoma in 9 and head and neck cancer in 9. In the dose-escalation cohort, approximately 82% of patients were male, and the mean age was about 55 years, with a range of about 20 to 90. Prior anti-PD-1, anti-PD-L1 or anti-CTLA-4 therapy was permitted, and approximately 41% of dose-escalation patients had received checkpoint inhibitors. Partial responses were achieved by three dose-escalation patients, of whom one had hepatocellular carcinoma and two had cutaneous melanoma. Peripheral TCRbeta sequencing aimed to test whether ivuxolimab altered TCR sequence diversity and caused clonal T-cell expansion. The paper describes the monotherapy dose-escalation part (N of about 47 patients) of the phase I trial of ivuxolimab.

Trimming removed 4 bases from V and 7 bases from J, leaving 19 bases between the germline ends. The CDR3 starts with the cysteine, ends with the phenylalanine, and has 16 residues. CDR3 DNA is the only sequence kept; it has 48 bases, read in frame from the first base. Based on the germline V gene (reference sequence), the CDR1 and CDR2 sequences are LNHDA and SQIVND. To sequence the TCRbeta CDR3 region, genomic DNA was isolated from the sorted cells. TCRbeta CDR3 regions were sequenced using the immunoSEQ Assay. Drawn from immuneACCESS, this table holds only the in-frame rearrangements with V and J called that TCRdb kept. Clones are partly lost; checked studies trace under half to an unresolved V gene and leave the rest unexplained. Counted in this sample were some 74,000 clones; about 91% of them appeared once. The top ten clones comprise roughly 6.9% of the sample. Patients with a history of autoimmune disease or receiving systemic immunosuppression were excluded from the trial. Peripheral blood for TCR sequencing was collected from all dose cohorts at baseline, on cycle 4 day 1, and on cycle 7 day 1. The samples were taken from a phase I, first-in-human, multicenter, open-label dose-escalation trial of ivuxolimab. Adults with locally advanced or metastatic melanoma, renal cell carcinoma, hepatocellular carcinoma or head and neck squamous cell carcinoma were enrolled in the trial. Before TCR sequencing, CD4+ T cells and CD8+ T cells were sorted from peripheral blood as separate populations.

Results the study describes overall, beyond this receptor: At doses of 0.1 to 3.0 mg/kg, clonal expansion of both CD4+ and CD8+ blood T cells was observed from baseline to week 6. After ivuxolimab, CD8+ T cells had more expanded clones than CD4+ T cells on average. Low levels of normalized T-cell clonal expansion were also seen in some patients who did not respond. Which antigens the clonally expanded peripheral T cells were specific for was not determined. In partial responders in the 0.1-3.0 mg/kg groups, normalized peripheral clonal expansion was found to be among the lowest, especially among CD8+ T cells.

The chain joins TRBV19 to TRBJ1-4; no D gene is confidently identified. The starting material was CD4+ or CD8+ T cells sorted from blood, obtained in a trial of the OX40 agonist ivuxolimab. The sequence came from an adult with an advanced solid tumor such as melanoma, head and neck, liver or kidney cancer. The nucleotide sequence reads as follows: TGTGCCAGTAGTAGCGTACAGTTCGGTACGCCTGAAAAACTGTTTTTT. This is translated as CASSSVQFGTPEKLFF.